The 3 T cell receptor beta chains below were found in one sample sequenced in a study of blood T cell repertoires in COVID-19. Using immunoSEQ multiplex PCR, the repertoire was profiled, and TCRdb retains in-frame clones only, with some absent. The table shows about 35,000 clones, with over 70% occurring only once. Sequencing was carried out using peripheral blood. The receptors derive from a human donor in a cohort sampled during active COVID-19.

V is TRBV10-3 and J is TRBJ1-1; no reliable D call. Trimming left V 3 bases short and J 1 base short, with 15 bases between. The germline gives CDR1 ENHRY, CDR2 SYGVKD. The CDR3 runs to 16 residues. The CDR3 spells CAISDRPQGRNTEAFF. CDR3 DNA: TGTGCCATCAGTGACCGCCCACAAGGGAGGAACACTGAAGCTTTCTTT.

The table lists this clone with a count of one. This chain links TRBV7-2 with TRBJ1-2, with D possibly TRBD1 on 6 matching bases. Germline values: CDR1 SGHTA, CDR2 FQGNSA. V dropped 5 bases and J dropped 7 bases, with 11 bases sitting between them. The CDR3 has 12 amino acids. The CDR3 protein is CASSATGSGYTF. The CDR3, as DNA: TGTGCCAGCAGCGCTACAGGGAGTGGCTACACCTTC.

This clone appeared a few times. This chain uses TRBV5-1 with TRBJ2-7; 8 bases line up with TRBD2. There are 15 residues in the CDR3. Per the germline V gene, CDR1 is SGHRS and CDR2 is YFSETQ. V lost 0 bases to trimming and J lost 3 bases; unmatched junction nucleotides: 5. The CDR3 loop is CASSLGAAGDYEQYF. CDR3 bases: TGCGCCAGCAGCTTGGGGGCAGCGGGAGACTACGAGCAGTACTTC. The whole variable domain, remainder taken from reference TRBV5-1 and TRBJ2-7, is KAGVTQTPRYLIKTRGQQVTLSCSPISGHRSVSWYQQTPGQGLQFLFEYFSETQRNKGNFPGRFSGRQFSNSRSEMNVSTLELGDSALYLCASSLGAAGDYEQYFGPGTRLTVT.